Listed below are T cell receptor beta chains from one sample, sequenced in a study of hypomethylating agent response in myelodysplastic syndrome. The data were produced by immunoSEQ multiplex PCR, yet TCRdb's version contains in-frame clones alone and is incomplete. This sample yields 2,500 to 3,500 clones, of which more than 75% are seen a single time; roughly 12% belongs to the top ten. Sequencing used bone marrow, obtained before or after starting hypomethylating agent treatment for myelodysplastic syndrome (not recorded which). Receptors were obtained from a human donor with myelodysplastic syndrome. Each CDR3 is given with its conserved first and last residue. D genes are given only for firm matches. Size values are once, few and many counts, or a class for expanded clones, and some rows have none.

d_gene: -
abundance: -
j_gene: TRBJ1-2
v_gene: TRBV30
CDR3aa: CAWSVRRAYHGYTF
CDR3nt: TGTGCCTGGAGTGTACGTCGAGCTTACCATGGCTACACCTTC

d_gene: TRBD2
abundance: -
j_gene: TRBJ2-5
v_gene: TRBV7-9
CDR3aa: CASSLAGGGTQETQYF
CDR3nt: TGTGCCAGCAGCTTGGCCGGGGGGGGGACCCAAGAGACCCAGTACTTC

d_gene: -
abundance: -
j_gene: TRBJ2-2
v_gene: TRBV5-4
CDR3aa: CASSLAGFKTGELFF
CDR3nt: TGTGCCAGCAGCTTGGCAGGGTTTAAGACCGGGGAGCTGTTTTTT

d_gene: -
abundance: -
j_gene: TRBJ1-2
v_gene: TRBV6-4
CDR3aa: CASSVSGKNYGYTF
CDR3nt: TGTGCCAGCAGTGTCTCGGGTAAGAACTATGGCTACACCTTC

d_gene: -
abundance: -
j_gene: TRBJ1-1
v_gene: TRBV9
CDR3aa: CASSVSQNTEAFF
CDR3nt: TGTGCCAGCAGCGTCTCACAGAACACTGAAGCTTTCTTT

d_gene: -
abundance: -
j_gene: TRBJ2-1
v_gene: TRBV11-3
CDR3aa: CASSLDGRVGYNEQFF
CDR3nt: TGTGCCAGCAGCTTAGACGGCAGGGTAGGCTACAATGAGCAGTTCTTC

d_gene: -
abundance: -
j_gene: TRBJ1-1
v_gene: TRBV19
CDR3aa: CASSILRGLNTEAFF
CDR3nt: TGTGCCAGTAGTATCCTTAGGGGATTGAACACTGAAGCTTTCTTT

d_gene: TRBD2
abundance: -
j_gene: TRBJ2-2
v_gene: TRBV7-3
CDR3aa: CASSLGGGNTGELFF
CDR3nt: TGTGCCAGCAGCTTAGGCGGGGGGAACACCGGGGAGCTGTTTTTT

d_gene: TRBD2
abundance: -
j_gene: TRBJ2-3
v_gene: TRBV7-9
CDR3aa: CASRGGENTDTQYF
CDR3nt: TGTGCCAGCAGGGGAGGGGAGAACACAGATACGCAGTATTTT

d_gene: -
abundance: few
j_gene: TRBJ1-2
v_gene: TRBV6-4
CDR3aa: CASSLRGQGYTF
CDR3nt: TGTGCCAGCAGTCTTCGAGGACAGGGCTACACCTTC

d_gene: TRBD1
abundance: -
j_gene: TRBJ2-1
v_gene: TRBV27
CDR3aa: CASSVGDRGLDEQFF
CDR3nt: TGTGCCAGCAGCGTAGGGGACAGGGGGTTGGATGAGCAGTTCTTC

d_gene: -
abundance: -
j_gene: TRBJ1-2
v_gene: TRBV5-6
CDR3aa: CASSLREVSGGHGYTF
CDR3nt: TGTGCCAGCAGCCTACGGGAGGTTTCAGGTGGGCATGGCTACACCTTC

d_gene: -
abundance: few
j_gene: TRBJ1-5
v_gene: TRBV4-1
CDR3aa: CASSHAGNQPQHF
CDR3nt: TGCGCCAGCAGCCATGCGGGGAATCAGCCCCAGCATTTT

d_gene: -
abundance: -
j_gene: TRBJ1-2
v_gene: TRBV7-9
CDR3aa: CASSPSVSTF
CDR3nt: TGTGCCAGTTCCCCTTCCGTGAGCACCTTC

d_gene: -
abundance: -
j_gene: TRBJ2-7
v_gene: TRBV18
CDR3aa: CASSPGQNYEQYF
CDR3nt: TGTGCCAGCTCACCTGGACAGAATTACGAGCAGTACTTC

d_gene: -
abundance: -
j_gene: TRBJ2-7
v_gene: TRBV9
CDR3aa: CASSAGLGELGGHEQYF
CDR3nt: TGTGCCAGCAGCGCGGGTCTCGGCGAGTTAGGAGGCCACGAGCAGTACTTC

d_gene: TRBD1
abundance: few
j_gene: TRBJ1-1
v_gene: TRBV29-1
CDR3aa: CTIQGDTTEAFF
CDR3nt: TGCACCATACAGGGGGATACCACTGAAGCTTTCTTT

d_gene: TRBD2
abundance: -
j_gene: TRBJ2-1
v_gene: TRBV4-1
CDR3aa: CASGFLGGGPLAEQFF
CDR3nt: TGCGCCAGCGGCTTTTTGGGCGGGGGGCCCCTGGCTGAGCAGTTCTTC

d_gene: TRBD1
abundance: few
j_gene: TRBJ2-7
v_gene: TRBV6-1
CDR3aa: CASSEGAGGSYEQYF
CDR3nt: TGTGCCAGCAGTGAAGGGGCAGGGGGCTCCTACGAGCAGTACTTC

d_gene: -
abundance: -
j_gene: TRBJ1-5
v_gene: TRBV10-3
CDR3aa: CASRTSDRNQPQHF
CDR3nt: TGTGCCTCCCGGACCAGCGATCGCAATCAGCCCCAGCATTTT

d_gene: -
abundance: -
j_gene: TRBJ1-1
v_gene: TRBV7-3
CDR3aa: CASSLDRFRTMNTEAFF
CDR3nt: TGTGCCAGCAGCTTAGACAGGTTCCGCACTATGAACACTGAAGCTTTCTTT

d_gene: -
abundance: -
j_gene: TRBJ2-2
v_gene: TRBV27
CDR3aa: CASSHQGNTGELFF
CDR3nt: TGTGCCAGCAGTCATCAGGGGAACACCGGGGAGCTGTTTTTT

d_gene: -
abundance: -
j_gene: TRBJ1-5
v_gene: TRBV6-5
CDR3aa: CASLEGDQPQHF
CDR3nt: TGTGCCAGCTTAGAGGGCGATCAGCCCCAGCATTTT

d_gene: -
abundance: -
j_gene: TRBJ1-6
v_gene: TRBV6-1
CDR3aa: CASSEDGATPLHF
CDR3nt: TGTGCCAGCAGTGAAGACGGGGCTACACCCCTCCACTTT

d_gene: TRBD2
abundance: -
j_gene: TRBJ2-2
v_gene: TRBV10-1
CDR3aa: CASNSGGFTGELFF
CDR3nt: TGCGCCAGCAACAGCGGGGGTTTTACCGGGGAGCTGTTTTTT

d_gene: -
abundance: -
j_gene: TRBJ1-4
v_gene: TRBV4-3
CDR3aa: CASSRRWGNNEKLFF
CDR3nt: TGCGCCAGCAGCCGTCGCTGGGGGAATAATGAAAAACTGTTTTTT

d_gene: -
abundance: -
j_gene: TRBJ2-5
v_gene: TRBV2
CDR3aa: CASSEGAVSPGEQYF
CDR3nt: TGTGCCAGCAGTGAAGGGGCAGTTAGCCCGGGGGAGCAGTACTTC

d_gene: -
abundance: few
j_gene: TRBJ1-5
v_gene: TRBV5-1
CDR3aa: CASSLEPNQPQHF
CDR3nt: TGCGCCAGCAGCTTGGAGCCCAATCAGCCCCAGCATTTT

d_gene: -
abundance: once
j_gene: TRBJ1-2
v_gene: TRBV29-1
CDR3aa: CSVEEFYGYTF
CDR3nt: TGCAGCGTTGAAGAGTTCTATGGCTACACCTTC

d_gene: TRBD1
abundance: -
j_gene: TRBJ2-3
v_gene: TRBV19
CDR3aa: CASSSRQGSTDTQYF
CDR3nt: TGTGCCAGTAGTTCCAGACAGGGTAGCACAGATACGCAGTATTTT

d_gene: -
abundance: -
j_gene: TRBJ1-4
v_gene: TRBV4-1
CDR3aa: CASSQPGNEKLFF
CDR3nt: TGCGCCAGCAGCCAACCCGGCAATGAAAAACTGTTTTTT

d_gene: -
abundance: -
j_gene: TRBJ1-5
v_gene: TRBV6-6
CDR3aa: CASSYSRGEIYQPQHF
CDR3nt: TGTGCCAGCAGTTACTCGAGAGGGGAGATTTATCAGCCCCAGCATTTT

d_gene: TRBD2
abundance: few
j_gene: TRBJ2-7
v_gene: TRBV11-3
CDR3aa: CASRTSGGGNEQYF
CDR3nt: TGTGCCAGCAGGACTAGCGGGGGGGGAAACGAGCAGTACTTC

d_gene: TRBD1
abundance: -
j_gene: TRBJ1-2
v_gene: TRBV2
CDR3aa: CASSWDSNYGYTF
CDR3nt: TGTGCCAGCAGTTGGGACAGTAACTATGGCTACACCTTC

d_gene: TRBD1
abundance: -
j_gene: TRBJ2-2
v_gene: TRBV9
CDR3aa: CASSATGGADSGELFF
CDR3nt: TGTGCCAGCAGCGCCACAGGGGGCGCAGATTCTGGGGAGCTGTTTTTT

d_gene: TRBD2
abundance: -
j_gene: TRBJ2-3
v_gene: TRBV6-4
CDR3aa: CASSDTSGGADTQYF
CDR3nt: TGTGCCAGCAGTGACACTAGCGGGGGGGCAGATACGCAGTATTTT

d_gene: TRBD2
abundance: once
j_gene: TRBJ2-7
v_gene: TRBV5-1
CDR3aa: CASSTTSGGFYEQYF
CDR3nt: TGCGCCAGCAGCACCACTAGCGGGGGTTTCTACGAGCAGTACTTC

d_gene: TRBD1
abundance: -
j_gene: TRBJ2-7
v_gene: TRBV9
CDR3aa: CASSAKGGSAYEQYF
CDR3nt: TGTGCCAGCAGCGCTAAAGGGGGCTCAGCCTACGAGCAGTACTTC

d_gene: -
abundance: few
j_gene: TRBJ1-2
v_gene: TRBV18
CDR3aa: CASSPPGERGTNYGYTF
CDR3nt: TGTGCCAGCTCACCACCAGGGGAAAGAGGGACTAACTATGGCTACACCTTC